This T cell receptor beta chain was sequenced for a study of CD8 T cells in ankylosing spondylitis. Study conclusions and caveats: Clones that were linked to disease were CD8+ and were relatively rare in peripheral blood.

TCRdb analysed the 5' RACE reads with MiXCR anew, one entry per CDR3 protein. The data hold 250,000 to 400,000 distinct CDR3 sequences, with around a tenth observed a single time. Germline V lookup: CDR1 DFQATT, CDR2 SNEGSKA (reference sequence). This CDR3 comprises 17 residues. Details on this clonotype: Its antigen is unidentified. A much larger clone lies one base from this, so it may be a read error.

The chain uses TRBV20-1 and TRBJ2-3; 8 nucleotides align to TRBD2. The sample comprised blood, either unsorted or a sorted T cell fraction (not recorded which). The sequence was obtained from a female donor with ankylosing spondylitis or in good health (not recorded which). CDR3 sequence: CCLTVAPRTSLADTQYF. The CDR3 DNA follows: TGCTGTCTCACCGTAGCACCGCGGACTAGCCTTGCAGATACGCAGTATTTT.